Listed below are T cell receptor beta chains from one sample, sequenced in a study of blood T cell repertoires in COVID-19. Data came from immunoSEQ multiplex PCR; TCRdb stores just in-frame clones and leaves some out. The sample consists of 30,000 to 45,000 clones, 87% of them appearing once. Sequenced sample: peripheral blood. All receptors derive from a human donor in a cohort sampled during active COVID-19. The CDR3 runs from the conserved cysteine through the conserved F or W. A D gene is named only where the DNA matches it firmly. Not all rows give a size; the values are once, few, many and, for expanded clones, a class.

J: TRBJ1-6; size: NA; D: NA; V: TRBV7-2; DNA: TGTGCCAGCAGCTATTACCAGGGTTCCTATAATTCACCCCTCCACTTT; CDR3: CASSYYQGSYNSPLHF
J: TRBJ2-3; size: NA; D: NA; V: TRBV11-3; DNA: TGTGCCAGCAGCCTGATACAGGGGGGGGCAGATACGCAGTATTTT; CDR3: CASSLIQGGADTQYF
J: TRBJ2-2; size: NA; D: TRBD2; V: TRBV28; DNA: TGTGCCAGCAGTTACCTCCACTATCTAGCGGGAGTAGTTACCGGGGAGCTGTTTTTT; CDR3: CASSYLHYLAGVVTGELFF
J: TRBJ1-5; size: NA; D: NA; V: TRBV6-2/TRBV6-3; DNA: TGTGCCAGCAGTTACCTCAGGTATCAGCCCCAGCATTTT; CDR3: CASSYLRYQPQHF
J: TRBJ2-7; size: few; D: NA; V: TRBV7-8; DNA: TGTGCCAGCAACGCGGGACAGACCTCCTACGAGCAGTACTTC; CDR3: CASNAGQTSYEQYF
J: TRBJ1-2; size: NA; D: NA; V: TRBV2; DNA: TGTGCCAGCAGTGTCGGTGTTGGCTACACCTTC; CDR3: CASSVGVGYTF
J: TRBJ1-2; size: NA; D: TRBD1; V: TRBV28; DNA: TGTGCCAGCAGTTTTCCCGGACAGGGCGATGGCTACACCTTC; CDR3: CASSFPGQGDGYTF
J: TRBJ1-1; size: NA; D: NA; V: TRBV28; DNA: TGTGCCAGCAGTCGACACCAGAACACTGAAGCTTTCTTT; CDR3: CASSRHQNTEAFF
J: TRBJ1-6; size: once; D: NA; V: TRBV6-2/TRBV6-3; DNA: TGTGCCAGCAGTTACTCGCTCAATCCGGGGAGGTCACCCCTCCACTTT; CDR3: CASSYSLNPGRSPLHF
J: TRBJ2-7; size: NA; D: NA; V: TRBV3-1/TRBV3-2; DNA: TGTGCCAGCAGCCAGGGAGGGGGTTACGAGCAGTACTTC; CDR3: CASSQGGGYEQYF
J: TRBJ2-3; size: NA; D: TRBD2; V: TRBV7-2; DNA: TGTGCCAGCACCGGGGGGGCGGGAGAATTTTTCGGCGCCCCCCGGGTGCAGTATTTT; CDR3: CASTGGAGEFFGAPRVQYF
J: TRBJ2-7; size: NA; D: TRBD1; V: TRBV6-2/TRBV6-3; DNA: TGTGCCAGCAGTTACAGGGGGCTCATTGAACGTTCACACGAGCAGTACTTC; CDR3: CASSYRGLIERSHEQYF
J: TRBJ1-1; size: NA; D: NA; V: TRBV20-1; DNA: TGCAGTGCCAGCGATTTAACTGAAGCTTTCTTT; CDR3: CSASDLTEAFF
J: TRBJ1-1; size: NA; D: NA; V: TRBV15; DNA: TGTGCCACCAGCAGAGATGTCGGAGGGACTGAAGCTTTCTTT; CDR3: CATSRDVGGTEAFF
J: TRBJ2-7; size: NA; D: TRBD2; V: TRBV19; DNA: TGTGCCAGCGGGACTAGCGGCTACGAGCAGTACTTC; CDR3: CASGTSGYEQYF
J: TRBJ2-3; size: NA; D: TRBD1; V: TRBV6-5; DNA: TGTGCCAGCAGTTCCACAGGGGGAGGCACAGATACGCAGTATTTT; CDR3: CASSSTGGGTDTQYF
J: TRBJ2-3; size: NA; D: NA; V: TRBV9; DNA: TGTGCCAGCAGCGTAGCGGGACTTACAGATACGCAGTATTTT; CDR3: CASSVAGLTDTQYF
J: TRBJ1-5; size: NA; D: NA; V: TRBV30; DNA: TGTGCCTGGAGTGAAGGCCTTGGGGCGCGCAATCAGCCCCAGCATTTT; CDR3: CAWSEGLGARNQPQHF
J: TRBJ2-7; size: NA; D: NA; V: TRBV3-1/TRBV3-2; DNA: TGTGCCAGCAGCCAAGATAGAGGACAAGGCCACTACGAGCAGTACTTC; CDR3: CASSQDRGQGHYEQYF
J: TRBJ2-2; size: NA; D: NA; V: TRBV7-2; DNA: TGTGCCAGCAGCCCTGTCGCACGGTTAGTCGGGGAGCTGTTTTTT; CDR3: CASSPVARLVGELFF
J: TRBJ1-2; size: NA; D: TRBD1; V: TRBV18; DNA: TGTGCCAGCTCACCAATAATTGACAGGGGCGACGGCTACACCTTC; CDR3: CASSPIIDRGDGYTF
J: TRBJ2-4; size: once; D: TRBD2; V: TRBV28; DNA: TGTGCCAGCAGTTTATGGCGGTTCCGGGAGGGCGGCAAAAACATTCAGTACTTC; CDR3: CASSLWRFREGGKNIQYF
J: TRBJ2-7; size: few; D: TRBD2; V: TRBV28; DNA: TGTGCCAGCAGTTTCCAGGGACTAGCGGGCTTCCTCTCCTACGAGCAGTACTTC; CDR3: CASSFQGLAGFLSYEQYF
J: TRBJ2-5; size: NA; D: TRBD2; V: TRBV3-1/TRBV3-2; DNA: TGTGCCAGCAGCCGGACTAGCGGGTACCAAGAGACCCAGTACTTC; CDR3: CASSRTSGYQETQYF
J: TRBJ2-7; size: NA; D: NA; V: TRBV6-2/TRBV6-3; DNA: TGTGCCAGCAGTCACGGACAGATCTACGTTGAGCAGTACTTC; CDR3: CASSHGQIYVEQYF